This T cell receptor beta chain was sequenced in a study of blood T cell repertoires in COVID-19. The wider study: Nucleic acid was either cDNA or gDNA, and it came from T cells, B-cell-depleted T cells, or PBMCs.

This CDR3 contains 16 residues. The germline gives CDR1 MNHEY, CDR2 SMNVEV (reference sequence). V was shortened by 2 bases and J by 0 bases, with 14 bases between the two germline ends. Assay: immunoSEQ multiplex PCR; the TCRdb copy retains only in-frame clones and omits some. The table has approximately 91,000 clones, about 80% seen once. The sequenced sample consisted of peripheral blood. This chain joins TRBV27 and TRBJ2-7, with D unresolved. The receptor comes from a human donor in a cohort sampled during active COVID-19. In nucleotides, the CDR3 is TGTGCCAGCAGTTTAGGCGGCCAGATCGGCTCCTACGAGCAGTACTTC. It codes for CASSLGGQIGSYEQYF.